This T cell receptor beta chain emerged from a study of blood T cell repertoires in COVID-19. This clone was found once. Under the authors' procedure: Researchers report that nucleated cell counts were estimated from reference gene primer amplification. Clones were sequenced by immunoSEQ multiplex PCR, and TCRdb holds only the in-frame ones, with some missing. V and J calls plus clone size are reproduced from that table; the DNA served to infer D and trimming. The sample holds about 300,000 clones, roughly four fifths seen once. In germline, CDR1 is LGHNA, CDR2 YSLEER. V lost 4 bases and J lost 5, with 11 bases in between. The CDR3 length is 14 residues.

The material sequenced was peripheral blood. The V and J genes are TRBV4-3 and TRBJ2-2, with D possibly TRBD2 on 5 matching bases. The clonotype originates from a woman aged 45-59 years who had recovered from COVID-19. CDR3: CASSRQLVTGELFF. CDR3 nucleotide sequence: TGCGCCAGCAGCCGCCAACTAGTAACCGGGGAGCTGTTTTTT.